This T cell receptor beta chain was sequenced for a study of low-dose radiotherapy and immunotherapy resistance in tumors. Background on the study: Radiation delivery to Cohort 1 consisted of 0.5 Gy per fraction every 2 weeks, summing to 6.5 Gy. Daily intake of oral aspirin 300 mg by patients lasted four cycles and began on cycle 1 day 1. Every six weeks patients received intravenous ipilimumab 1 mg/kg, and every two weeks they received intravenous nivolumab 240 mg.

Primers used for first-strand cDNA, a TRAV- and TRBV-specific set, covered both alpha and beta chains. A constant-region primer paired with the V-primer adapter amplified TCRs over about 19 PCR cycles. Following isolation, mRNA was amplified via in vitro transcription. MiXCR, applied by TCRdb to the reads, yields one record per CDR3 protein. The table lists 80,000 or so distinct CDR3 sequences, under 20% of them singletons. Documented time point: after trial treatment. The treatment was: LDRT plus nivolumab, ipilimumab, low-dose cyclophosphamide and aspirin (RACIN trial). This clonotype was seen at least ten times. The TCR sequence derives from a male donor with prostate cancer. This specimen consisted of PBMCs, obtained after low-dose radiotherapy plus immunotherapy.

The CDR3 protein is CASSSPLGGGAGDTQYF. The CDR3 coding sequence is TGTGCCAGCAGCAGCCCGCTGGGGGGGGGAGCGGGAGATACGCAGTATTTT. V is TRBV5-5 and J is TRBJ2-3, with TRBD2 identical over 7 bases. V shed 4 bases and J 5 bases; nucleotides not matched to a gene: 16. Germline CDR1 SGHKS, CDR2 YYEKEE (reference sequence). This CDR3 region has 17 residues.